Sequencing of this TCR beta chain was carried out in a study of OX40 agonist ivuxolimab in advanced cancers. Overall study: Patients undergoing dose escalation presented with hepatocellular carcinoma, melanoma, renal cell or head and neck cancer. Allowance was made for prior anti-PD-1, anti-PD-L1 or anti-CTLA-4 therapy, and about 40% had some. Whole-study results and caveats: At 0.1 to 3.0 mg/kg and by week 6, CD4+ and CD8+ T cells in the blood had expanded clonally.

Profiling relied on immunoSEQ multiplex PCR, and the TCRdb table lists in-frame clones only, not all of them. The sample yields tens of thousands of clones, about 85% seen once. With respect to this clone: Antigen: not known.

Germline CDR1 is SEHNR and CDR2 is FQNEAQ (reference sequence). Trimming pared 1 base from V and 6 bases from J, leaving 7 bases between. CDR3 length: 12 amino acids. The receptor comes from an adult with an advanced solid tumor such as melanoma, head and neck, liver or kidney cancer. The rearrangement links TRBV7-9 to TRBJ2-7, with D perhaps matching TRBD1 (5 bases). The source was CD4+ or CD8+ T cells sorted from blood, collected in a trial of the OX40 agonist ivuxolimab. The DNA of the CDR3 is TGTGCCAGCAGCTTAGTCGACAGCGAGCAGTACTTC. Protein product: CASSLVDSEQYF.